What follows are 28 T cell receptor beta chains derived from one specimen sequenced in a study of cytomegalovirus exposure and HLA in healthy donors. Both 60 Vbeta primers and 13 Jbeta primers went into the PCR. The repertoire was sequenced with immunoSEQ multiplex PCR; TCRdb's copy has only in-frame clones and lacks some. Among more than 85,000 clones listed, approximately 80% were seen once. The sequenced sample consisted of PBMCs. The receptors come from a male donor in good health and CMV-seropositive.

The rearrangement uses TRBV4-3 and TRBJ1-4; D gene uncertain. The CDR3 is 13 amino acids. Germline V lookup: CDR1 LGHNA, CDR2 YSLEER. Trimming pared 2 bases from V and 2 bases from J, leaving 3 bases between. CDR3 nucleotide sequence: TGCGCCAGCAGCCAACATACTAATGAAAAACTGTTTTTT. Translation: CASSQHTNEKLFF.

This clone showed up just a few times. V gene TRBV4-3 combines with J gene TRBJ2-3, with TRBD2 identical over 10 bases. Germline V gene data show CDR1 as LGHNA and CDR2 as YSLEER. V was pared by 0 bases and J by 4 bases, with 7 bases of the junction left unmatched. This CDR3 comprises 17 residues. DNA of the CDR3: TGCGCCAGCAGCCAAGAGGCTAGCGGGAGTCTCCCAGATACGCAGTATTTT. This encodes CASSQEASGSLPDTQYF.

The V gene is TRBV7-2, the J gene TRBJ2-3, with D perhaps matching TRBD2 (6 bases). CDR3 length equals 16 residues. Germline V lookup: CDR1 SGHTA, CDR2 FQGNSA. Trimming cost V 1 base and J 5 bases, with 16 bases left between them. The CDR3 DNA reads TGTGCCAGCAGCTTAGGAAGCGGGCCCGGGGGAGATACGCAGTATTTT. This sequence encodes CASSLGSGPGGDTQYF.

This clone showed up just a few times. The rearrangement joins TRBV4-2 to TRBJ2-5, with 13 positions matching TRBD2. J was trimmed by 1 base and V by 4 bases; bases with no gene match: 6. CDR3 length: 17 residues. Per germline, CDR1 LGHNA and CDR2 YNFKEQ. The CDR3 loop reads CASSPFTSGGGQETQYF. The CDR3 nucleotides read TGTGCCAGCAGCCCCTTCACTAGCGGGGGGGGCCAAGAGACCCAGTACTTC.

The genes are TRBV4-3 and TRBJ2-4, with TRBD2 identical over 9 bases. After removal of 3 bases from V and 2 bases from J, the junction contained 5 bases not matched to a gene. The CDR3 length is 16 residues. Germline V gene lookup returns CDR1 LGHNA and CDR2 YSLEER. The CDR3 region is CASSHQAGGTKNIQYF. The CDR3 nucleotides are TGCGCCAGCAGCCATCAGGCGGGAGGGACCAAAAACATTCAGTACTTC.

The rearrangement uses TRBV7-2 and TRBJ2-7; 10 positions match TRBD2. Germline V gene sequence: CDR1 SGHTA, CDR2 FQGNSA. The ends lost 0 bases at V and 2 bases at J; junction bases unmatched: 4. This CDR3 region has 16 residues. The CDR3 protein is CASSLASLAGAYEQYF. Here the CDR3 DNA reads TGTGCCAGCAGCTTAGCGAGCCTAGCGGGAGCCTACGAGCAGTACTTC.

The rearrangement uses TRBV28 and TRBJ2-7; 9 nucleotides match TRBD2. Germline V gene sequence: CDR1 MDHEN, CDR2 SYDVKM. The junction had 4 bases not matched to a gene; V was cut back by 2 bases and J by 2 bases. This CDR3 has 15 amino acids. For the CDR3, the DNA is TGTGCCAGCAGTTTAGATCTAGCGGGGCCCTACGAGCAGTACTTC. It yields the protein CASSLDLAGPYEQYF.

The chain recombines TRBV9 with TRBJ2-1, with 11 bases that match TRBD2. J was trimmed by 4 bases and V by 0 bases; bases with no gene match: 6. Germline assignment: CDR1 SGDLS and CDR2 YYNGEE. This CDR3 comprises 17 residues. The CDR3 region has the DNA TGTGCCAGCAGCGTAGGGTCTAGCGGGAGGCGTTACAATGAGCAGTTCTTC. This encodes CASSVGSSGRRYNEQFF.

This chain uses TRBV4-2 with TRBJ2-5; 10 nucleotides line up with TRBD2. Germline CDR1 reads LGHNA; CDR2 reads YNFKEQ. J gave up 5 bases and V 1 base, and 7 bases lay outside the gene matches. The CDR3 extends over 16 amino acids. The CDR3 sequence is CASSQGLAGAPETQYF. In nucleotides, the CDR3 is TGTGCCAGCAGCCAAGGTCTAGCGGGAGCCCCGGAGACCCAGTACTTC.

The rearrangement links TRBV6-1 to TRBJ2-5, with D perhaps TRBD2 (6 bases). Germline V gene sequence: CDR1 MNHNS, CDR2 SASEGT. Trimming removed 2 bases at V and 2 bases at J, with 15 bases between. The CDR3 is made up of 16 amino acids. The CDR3 sequence: CASSEWVERAQETQYF. The CDR3 nucleotides read TGTGCCAGCAGTGAATGGGTGGAGCGGGCTCAAGAGACCCAGTACTTC.

V gene TRBV6-1 combines with J gene TRBJ2-7; tentative D call: TRBD1 (5 bases). V dropped 8 bases and J dropped 6 bases, with 14 bases sitting between them. Germline CDR1 reads MNHNS; CDR2 reads SASEGT. CDR3 length: 12 amino acids. CDR3 protein: CASGVRVSEQYF. The CDR3 DNA reads TGTGCCAGCGGAGTCAGGGTGAGCGAGCAGTACTTC.

The rearrangement joins TRBV6-5 to TRBJ1-1; TRBD1 is a possible D gene (5 bases). Germline V gives CDR1 MNHEY, CDR2 SVGAGI. The CDR3 is 12 residues long. V gave up 4 bases and J gave up 4 bases, with 7 bases separating them. The CDR3 DNA reads TGTGCCAGCAGTTCAGGGTTCACTGAAGCTTTCTTT. This gives the protein CASSSGFTEAFF.

V usage is TRBV12-5 and J usage is TRBJ1-1; D is uncertain. The ends were cut back, 7 bases at V and 1 base at J, with 7 bases in the middle. The CDR3 length is 12 residues. The germline V gene encodes CDR1 LGHNT and CDR2 FRNRAP. The CDR3 spells CASERENTEAFF. The CDR3 region has the DNA TGTGCTAGTGAAAGAGAGAACACTGAAGCTTTCTTT.

The V gene is TRBV6-1, the J gene TRBJ2-1; 10 nucleotides match TRBD2. V lost 2 bases, J lost 7 bases, and 5 bases stayed unmatched. The CDR3 has 15 amino acids. CDR1 is MNHNS, CDR2 SASEGT, per germline. CDR3 sequence reads: CASSETSGVINEQFF. The CDR3 DNA reads TGTGCCAGCAGTGAAACTAGCGGGGTGATTAATGAGCAGTTCTTC.

The chain links TRBV27 to TRBJ2-7, with D possibly matching TRBD1 (6 bases). The germline V and J ends were trimmed by 3 bases and 3 bases, with 9 bases remaining between them. The length of the CDR3 is 13 residues. Germline CDR1 MNHEY, CDR2 SMNVEV (reference sequence). The CDR3 spells CASSFSRGYEQYF. CDR3 nucleotide sequence: TGTGCCAGCAGTTTTAGCAGGGGCTACGAGCAGTACTTC.

This clone was seen a handful of times. The J gene is TRBJ2-3, the V gene TRBV6-4, with no clear D. The CDR3 totals 13 residues. V lost 8 bases to trimming and J lost 3 bases, with 12 bases between them. Germline CDR1 and CDR2: MRHNA and SNTAGT. The CDR3 DNA sequence: TGTGCCAGCCCCCCGACTTGGACAGATACGCAGTATTTT. Its translation: CASPPTWTDTQYF.

V is TRBV7-2 and J is TRBJ1-2; the match to TRBD1 covers 8 bases. V lost 5 bases and J lost 11; bases outside the gene matches: 16. The CDR3 extends over 15 amino acids. Looked up from germline, CDR1 is SGHTA and CDR2 is FQGNSA. The CDR3 reads CASSPGTGRAQGYTF. In nucleotides, the CDR3 is TGTGCCAGCAGCCCCGGGACAGGAAGGGCTCAAGGTTACACCTTC.

The chain joins TRBV19 to TRBJ2-1; 7 bases fit TRBD1. Per germline, CDR1 LNHDA and CDR2 SQIVND (reference sequence). With V trimmed by 10 bases and J by 4 bases, 10 bases remained unmatched. The CDR3 spans 14 residues. The CDR3 coding sequence is TGTGCCACCCTACAGGGGCCGGGGTACAATGAGCAGTTCTTC. The encoded protein is CATLQGPGYNEQFF.

The genes are TRBV6-5 and TRBJ2-2, with TRBD2 matching 10 bases. Germline V CDR1 and CDR2: MNHEY, SVGAGI. After removal of 4 bases from V and 8 bases from J, the junction contained 7 bases not matched to a gene. The CDR3 length is 15 residues. The CDR3, as DNA: TGTGCCAGCAGTTCCCGACTAGCGGGCGGTGGGGAGCTGTTTTTT. It translates to CASSSRLAGGGELFF.

The CDR3 loop reads CASSLYRGQGARGYTF. CDR3 nucleotides: TGTGCCAGCAGCCTCTATAGGGGACAGGGGGCGCGAGGCTACACCTTC. This sequence joins TRBV28 and TRBJ1-2; 12 nucleotides match TRBD1. V dropped 6 bases and J dropped 8; count of bases not matched to a gene: 13. The CDR3 contains 16 residues. From germline, CDR1 is MDHEN and CDR2 SYDVKM.

CDR3 in amino acids: CASSEGIAAVYEQYF. CDR3 bases: TGTGCCAGCAGTGAAGGAATAGCGGCGGTTTACGAGCAGTACTTC. The chain uses TRBV6-1 and TRBJ2-7; D is possibly TRBD2 (6 bases). This CDR3 is 15 amino acids long. In germline, CDR1 is MNHNS, CDR2 SASEGT. V was trimmed by 1 base and J by 4 bases, leaving 14 bases between them.

This clone was seen more than once but under ten times. The rearrangement joins TRBV25-1 to TRBJ1-2; tentatively, D is TRBD1 (5 bases). The CDR3 has 16 residues. Trimming cost V 8 bases and J 2 bases, with 21 bases left between them. Germline V CDR1 and CDR2: MGHDK, SYGVNS. DNA for the CDR3: TGTGCCAGCGGGGGGGGAGGGCGACGGGGGAACTATGGCTACACCTTC. Its translation is CASGGGGRRGNYGYTF.

This clone has just a few counts. The chain carries TRBV28 and TRBJ2-5; 11 bases fit TRBD1. Germline-derived CDR1 and CDR2 are MDHEN and SYDVKM. The CDR3 loop spans 16 amino acids. Trimming cost V 2 bases and J 5 bases; bases outside gene matches: 7. CDR3 loop: CASSLAGQGVGETQYF. The CDR3 coding sequence is TGTGCCAGCAGTTTAGCGGGACAGGGGGTTGGGGAGACCCAGTACTTC.

The J gene is TRBJ2-2, the V gene TRBV7-2; 7 bases agree with TRBD2. This CDR3 spans 16 amino acids. V dropped 2 bases and J dropped 7; count of bases not matched to a gene: 10. Germline-derived CDR1 and CDR2 are SGHTA and FQGNSA. DNA for the CDR3: TGTGCCAGCAGCTTATTGCCAGCGGGGTCCGGCGGGGAGCTGTTTTTT. Translating it yields CASSLLPAGSGGELFF. The whole variable domain, filled in from reference TRBV7-2 and TRBJ2-2, reads GAGVSQSPSNKVTEKGKDVELRCDPISGHTALYWYRQSLGQGLEFLIYFQGNSAPDKSGLPSDRFSAERTGGSVSTLTIQRTQQEDSAVYLCASSLLPAGSGGELFFGEGSRLTVL.

This rearrangement joins TRBV7-9 to TRBJ1-1, with 7 nucleotides matching TRBD1. The CDR3 is 14 residues long. Trimming took 5 bases from V and 6 from J; bases not matched to a gene: 9. Germline V gene lookup returns CDR1 SEHNR and CDR2 FQNEAQ (reference sequence). CDR3 amino acids: CASSGNRGGSEAFF. Written as DNA, the CDR3 is TGTGCCAGCAGCGGTAACAGGGGAGGCTCTGAAGCTTTCTTT.

The rearrangement uses TRBV30 and TRBJ1-1; D gene uncertain. Germline V gives CDR1 GTSNPN, CDR2 SVGIG (reference sequence). Trimming removed 3 bases at V and 7 bases at J, with 15 bases between. This CDR3 has 13 amino acids. Written as DNA, the CDR3 is TGTGCCTGGAGGACCATAGAGGCCGGTGAAGCTTTCTTT. Amino acids: CAWRTIEAGEAFF.

This clone was counted only a few times. The chain couples TRBV19 to TRBJ2-3, with D perhaps matching TRBD1 (5 bases). V was shortened by 5 bases and J by 4 bases, with 16 bases between the two germline ends. Germline assignment: CDR1 LNHDA and CDR2 SQIVND (reference sequence). This CDR3 comprises 15 residues. Here the CDR3 reads CASSDTGLPADTQYF. The CDR3 coding sequence is TGTGCCAGTAGTGATACAGGTCTTCCGGCAGATACGCAGTATTTT.

As concerns this clone: An end of the junction differs from the germline gene, which may be a read error. The chain links TRBV9 to TRBJ1-3; D is unclear. Germline loops: CDR1 SGDLS, CDR2 YYNGEE. This CDR3 is built from 16 residues. The CDR3 reads CASSVGGSGKGSTIYF. In DNA, the CDR3 is TGTGCCAGCAGCGTAGGTGGGTCCGGGAAAGGAAGCACCATATATTTT. The whole variable domain, filled in from reference TRBV9 and TRBJ1-3, reads DSGVTQTPKHLITATGQRVTLRCSPRSGDLSVYWYQQSLDQGLQFLIQYYNGEERAKGNILERFSAQQFPDLHSELNLSSLELGDSALYFCASSVGGSGKGSTIYFGEGSWLTVV.